This T cell receptor (beta chain) was captured by sequencing in a study of blood T cells in healthy people across ages. Study observations and caveats: Investigators viewed diversity estimates from one million T cells as underestimates, the study reported. A strong correlation was found between TCR beta diversity and the percentage of naive T cells.

Together with a sample-barcoded 5' primer, a J-beta primer mix was included in a second PCR lasting about 7 to 12 cycles. TCRdb fed the 5' RACE reads into MiXCR, producing one record per CDR3 protein. The table has about 640,000 distinct CDR3 sequences, 40% to 45% seen once. The germline CDR1 and CDR2 sequences are SGDLS and YYNGEE. The CDR3 extends over 16 amino acids. V lost 3 bases, J lost 5 bases, and 21 bases lay in between. Ten or more counts support this clonotype. What it binds is unknown. This clonotype was sampled from an elderly man in good health. The chain recombines TRBV9 with TRBJ2-7; perhaps TRBD1 as D (6 bases). Sequenced material: blood. CDR3 sequence: CASSGMRGSSTDEQYF. CDR3 in DNA: TGTGCCAGCAGCGGTATGAGGGGGTCTAGCACCGACGAGCAGTACTTC.